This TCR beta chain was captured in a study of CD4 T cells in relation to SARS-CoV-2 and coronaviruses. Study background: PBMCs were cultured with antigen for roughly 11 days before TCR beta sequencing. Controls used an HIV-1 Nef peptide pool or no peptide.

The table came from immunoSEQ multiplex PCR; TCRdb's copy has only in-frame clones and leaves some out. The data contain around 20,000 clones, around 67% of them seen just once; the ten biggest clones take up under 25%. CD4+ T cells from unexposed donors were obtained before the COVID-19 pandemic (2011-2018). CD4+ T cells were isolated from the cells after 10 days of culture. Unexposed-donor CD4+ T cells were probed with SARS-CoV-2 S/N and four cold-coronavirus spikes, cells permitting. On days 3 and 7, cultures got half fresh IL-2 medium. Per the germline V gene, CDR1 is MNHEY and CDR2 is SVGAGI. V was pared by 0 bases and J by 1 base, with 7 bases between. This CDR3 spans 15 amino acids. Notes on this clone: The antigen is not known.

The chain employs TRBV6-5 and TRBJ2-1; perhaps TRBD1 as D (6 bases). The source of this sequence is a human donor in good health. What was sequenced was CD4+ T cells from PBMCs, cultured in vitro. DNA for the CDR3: TGTGCCAGCAGTTACTCGGGGGCTTCCTACAATGAGCAGTTCTTC. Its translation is CASSYSGASYNEQFF.